The T cell receptor beta chain described here comes from a study of radiotherapy plus CTLA-4 blockade in lung cancer. Study summary: Of all patients, around 20% responded objectively and 25% to 35% showed disease control.

CTLA-4 blockade using ipilimumab, together with focal radiation, was received by patients with chemo-refractory metastatic non-small-cell lung cancer. V lost 6 bases to trimming and J lost 1 base, with 21 bases between them. Germline CDR1 LNHDA, CDR2 SQIVND (reference sequence). The CDR3 totals 17 residues. Regarding the study as a whole: An expansion of tumor-derived TCR clones occurred in blood after radiotherapy plus ipilimumab. Interferon-beta and early blood T cell clone dynamics reportedly predicted response best.

A remark on this clone: Its antigen is undetermined.

The protocol was immunoSEQ multiplex PCR, while the TCRdb copy is restricted to in-frame clones and leaves out a portion. The sample carries tens of thousands of clones, roughly three quarters recorded once. The specimen was peripheral blood, collected from a patient treated with radiotherapy plus ipilimumab. This receptor was identified in a human donor with non-small cell lung cancer who had a complete response to radiotherapy plus ipilimumab. The chain carries TRBV19 and TRBJ1-2; D uncertain. CDR3 amino acids: CASRAGFMNEDNYGYTF. CDR3 nucleotide sequence: TGTGCCAGTAGGGCGGGGTTCATGAATGAAGATAACTATGGCTACACCTTC.